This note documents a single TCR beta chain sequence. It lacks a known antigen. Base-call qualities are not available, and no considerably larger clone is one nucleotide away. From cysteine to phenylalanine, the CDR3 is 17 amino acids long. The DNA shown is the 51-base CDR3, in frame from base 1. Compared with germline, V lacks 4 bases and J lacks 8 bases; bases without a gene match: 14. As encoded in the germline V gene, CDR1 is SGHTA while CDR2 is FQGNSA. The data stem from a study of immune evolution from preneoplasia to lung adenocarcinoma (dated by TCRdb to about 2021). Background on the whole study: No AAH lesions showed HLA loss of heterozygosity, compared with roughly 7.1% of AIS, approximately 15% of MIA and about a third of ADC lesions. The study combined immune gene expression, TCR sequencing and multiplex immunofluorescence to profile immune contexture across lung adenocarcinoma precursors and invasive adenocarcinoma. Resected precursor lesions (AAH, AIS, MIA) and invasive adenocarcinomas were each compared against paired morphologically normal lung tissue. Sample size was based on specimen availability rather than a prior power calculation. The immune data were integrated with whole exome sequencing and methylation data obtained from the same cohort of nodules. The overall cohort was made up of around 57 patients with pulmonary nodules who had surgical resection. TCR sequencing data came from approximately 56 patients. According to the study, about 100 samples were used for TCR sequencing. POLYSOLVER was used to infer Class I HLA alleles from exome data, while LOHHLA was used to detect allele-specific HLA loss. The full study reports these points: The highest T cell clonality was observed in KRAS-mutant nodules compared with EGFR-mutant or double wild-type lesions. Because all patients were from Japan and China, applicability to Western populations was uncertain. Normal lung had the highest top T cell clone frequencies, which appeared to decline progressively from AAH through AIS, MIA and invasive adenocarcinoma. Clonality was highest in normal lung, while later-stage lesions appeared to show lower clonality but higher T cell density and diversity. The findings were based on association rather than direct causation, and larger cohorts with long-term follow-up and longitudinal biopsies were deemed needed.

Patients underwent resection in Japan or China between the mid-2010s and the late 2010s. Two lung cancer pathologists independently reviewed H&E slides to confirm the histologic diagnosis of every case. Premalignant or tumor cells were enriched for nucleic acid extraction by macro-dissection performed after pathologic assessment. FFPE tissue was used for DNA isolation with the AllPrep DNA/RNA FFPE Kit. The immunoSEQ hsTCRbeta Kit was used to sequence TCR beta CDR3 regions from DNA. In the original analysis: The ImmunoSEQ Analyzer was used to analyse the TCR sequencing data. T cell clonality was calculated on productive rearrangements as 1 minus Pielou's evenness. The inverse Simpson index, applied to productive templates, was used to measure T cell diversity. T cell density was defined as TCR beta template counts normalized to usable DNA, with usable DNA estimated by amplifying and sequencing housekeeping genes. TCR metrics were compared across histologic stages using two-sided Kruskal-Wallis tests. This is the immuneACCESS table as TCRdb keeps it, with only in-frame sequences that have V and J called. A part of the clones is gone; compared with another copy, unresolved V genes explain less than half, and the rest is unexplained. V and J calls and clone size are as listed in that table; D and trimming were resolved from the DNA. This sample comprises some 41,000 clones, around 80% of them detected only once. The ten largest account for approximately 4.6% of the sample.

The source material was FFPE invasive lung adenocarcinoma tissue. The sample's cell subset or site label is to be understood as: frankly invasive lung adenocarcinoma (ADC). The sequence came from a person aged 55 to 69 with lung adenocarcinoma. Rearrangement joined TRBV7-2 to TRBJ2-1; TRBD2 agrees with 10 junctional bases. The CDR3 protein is CASSSRIASGSVDEQFF. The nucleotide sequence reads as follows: TGTGCCAGCAGCTCACGTATAGCTAGCGGGAGTGTGGATGAGCAGTTCTTC.